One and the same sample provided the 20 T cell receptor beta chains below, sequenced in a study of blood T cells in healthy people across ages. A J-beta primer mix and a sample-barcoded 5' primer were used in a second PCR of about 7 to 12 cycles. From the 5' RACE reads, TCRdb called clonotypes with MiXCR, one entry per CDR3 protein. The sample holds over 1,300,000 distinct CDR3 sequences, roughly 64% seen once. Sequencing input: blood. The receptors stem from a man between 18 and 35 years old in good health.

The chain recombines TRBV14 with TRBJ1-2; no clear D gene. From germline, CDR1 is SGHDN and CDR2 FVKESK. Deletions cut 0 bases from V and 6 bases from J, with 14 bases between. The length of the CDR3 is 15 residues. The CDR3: CASSQDLDGWDGYTF. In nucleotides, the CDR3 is TGTGCCAGCAGCCAAGATCTGGACGGATGGGATGGCTACACCTTC.

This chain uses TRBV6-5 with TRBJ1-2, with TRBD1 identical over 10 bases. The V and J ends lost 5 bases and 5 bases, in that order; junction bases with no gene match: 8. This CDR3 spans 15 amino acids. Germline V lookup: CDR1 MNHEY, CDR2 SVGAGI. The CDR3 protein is CASSNTGTGEYGYTF. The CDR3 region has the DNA TGTGCCAGCAGTAACACCGGGACAGGGGAATATGGCTACACCTTC.

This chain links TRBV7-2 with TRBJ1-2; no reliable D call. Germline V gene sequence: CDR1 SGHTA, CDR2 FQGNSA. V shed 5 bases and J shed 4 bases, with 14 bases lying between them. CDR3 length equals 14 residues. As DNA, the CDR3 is TGTGCCAGCAGCACCCGCAGGCAAACCTATGGCTACACCTTC. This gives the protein CASSTRRQTYGYTF.

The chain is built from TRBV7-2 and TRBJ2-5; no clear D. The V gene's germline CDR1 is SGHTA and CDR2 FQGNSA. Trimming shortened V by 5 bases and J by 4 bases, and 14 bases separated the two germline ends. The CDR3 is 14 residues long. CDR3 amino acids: CASSARLDSETQYF. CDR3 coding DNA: TGTGCCAGCAGCGCAAGGCTAGACTCAGAGACCCAGTACTTC. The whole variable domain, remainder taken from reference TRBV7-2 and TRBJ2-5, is GAGVSQSPSNKVTEKGKDVELRCDPISGHTALYWYRQSLGQGLEFLIYFQGNSAPDKSGLPSDRFSAERTGGSVSTLTIQRTQQEDSAVYLCASSARLDSETQYFGPGTRLLVL.

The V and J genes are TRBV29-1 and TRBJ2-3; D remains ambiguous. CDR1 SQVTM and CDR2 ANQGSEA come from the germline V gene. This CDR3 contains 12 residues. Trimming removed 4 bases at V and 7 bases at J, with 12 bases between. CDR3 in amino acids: CSVGLGAHTQYF. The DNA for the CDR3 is TGCAGCGTTGGGTTGGGTGCTCATACGCAGTATTTT.

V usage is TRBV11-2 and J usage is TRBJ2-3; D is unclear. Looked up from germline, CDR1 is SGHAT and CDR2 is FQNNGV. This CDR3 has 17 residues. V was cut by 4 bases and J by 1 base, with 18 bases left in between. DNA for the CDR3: TGTGCCAGCAGCTATTACCCGCAGAGCTCGGGCACAGATACGCAGTATTTT. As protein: CASSYYPQSSGTDTQYF.

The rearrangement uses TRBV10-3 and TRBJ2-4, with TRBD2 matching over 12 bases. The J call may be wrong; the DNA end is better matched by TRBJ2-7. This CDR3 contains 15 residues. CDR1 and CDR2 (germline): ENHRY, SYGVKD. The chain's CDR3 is CAIRQLAGGAYEQYF. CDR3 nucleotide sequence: TGTGCCATCAGACAACTAGCGGGGGGAGCCTACGAGCAGTACTTC.

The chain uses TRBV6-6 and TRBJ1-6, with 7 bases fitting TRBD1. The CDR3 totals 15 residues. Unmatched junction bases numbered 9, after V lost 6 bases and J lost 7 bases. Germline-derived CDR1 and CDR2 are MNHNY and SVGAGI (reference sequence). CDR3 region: CASSVIDRDNSPLHF. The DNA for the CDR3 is TGTGCCAGCAGCGTTATTGACAGGGACAATTCACCCCTCCACTTT.

The CDR3: CASSGDTSSGFYEQYF. The DNA of the CDR3 is TGCGCCAGCAGCGGGGACACCAGCAGCGGCTTCTACGAGCAGTACTTC. V usage is TRBV5-1 and J usage is TRBJ2-7; tentatively, D is TRBD1 (6 bases). Trimming removed 4 bases from V and 3 bases from J, with 20 bases in between. The CDR3 length is 16 residues. Germline CDR1 and CDR2: SGHRS and YFSETQ. Drawing the rest from reference TRBV5-1 and TRBJ2-7, the complete variable domain is KAGVTQTPRYLIKTRGQQVTLSCSPISGHRSVSWYQQTPGQGLQFLFEYFSETQRNKGNFPGRFSGRQFSNSRSEMNVSTLELGDSALYLCASSGDTSSGFYEQYFGPGTRLTVT.

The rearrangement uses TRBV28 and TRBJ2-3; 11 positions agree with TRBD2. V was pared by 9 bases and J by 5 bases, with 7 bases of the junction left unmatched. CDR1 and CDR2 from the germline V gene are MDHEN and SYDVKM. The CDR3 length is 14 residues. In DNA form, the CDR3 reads TGTGCCAGGTTAGCGGGGGGGCGAGGAGATACGCAGTATTTT. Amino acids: CARLAGGRGDTQYF.

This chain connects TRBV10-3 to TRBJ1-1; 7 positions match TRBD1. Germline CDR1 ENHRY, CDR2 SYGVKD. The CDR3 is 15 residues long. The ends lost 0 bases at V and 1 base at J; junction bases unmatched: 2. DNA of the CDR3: TGTGCCATCAGTGAGTCGACAGGGCCGAACACTGAAGCTTTCTTT. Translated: CAISESTGPNTEAFF.

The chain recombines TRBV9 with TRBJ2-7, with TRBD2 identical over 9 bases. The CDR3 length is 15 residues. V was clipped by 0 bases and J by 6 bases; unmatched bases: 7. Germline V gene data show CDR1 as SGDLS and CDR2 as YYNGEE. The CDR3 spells CASSVGDTLAGEQYF. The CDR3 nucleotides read TGTGCCAGCAGCGTAGGGGACACACTAGCGGGCGAGCAGTACTTC.

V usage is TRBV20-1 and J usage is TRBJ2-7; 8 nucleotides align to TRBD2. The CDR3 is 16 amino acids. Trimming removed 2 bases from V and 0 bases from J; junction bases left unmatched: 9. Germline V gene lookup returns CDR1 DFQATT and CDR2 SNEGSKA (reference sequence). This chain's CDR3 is CSARRLPGLDSYEQYF. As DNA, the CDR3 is TGCAGTGCTAGACGGCTACCGGGACTAGACTCCTACGAGCAGTACTTC.

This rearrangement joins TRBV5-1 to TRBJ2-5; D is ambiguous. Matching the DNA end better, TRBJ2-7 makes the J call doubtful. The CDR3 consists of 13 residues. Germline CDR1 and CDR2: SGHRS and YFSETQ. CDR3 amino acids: CASSFLFFDEQYF. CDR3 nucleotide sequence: TGCGCCAGCAGCTTCCTCTTCTTTGACGAGCAGTACTTC.

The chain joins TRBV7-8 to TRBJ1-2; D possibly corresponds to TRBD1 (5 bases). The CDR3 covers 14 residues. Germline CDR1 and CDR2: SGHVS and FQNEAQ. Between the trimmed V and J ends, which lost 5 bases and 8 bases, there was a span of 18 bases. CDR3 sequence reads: CASSVNLQGGGYTF. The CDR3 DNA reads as TGTGCCAGCAGCGTAAACCTCCAGGGAGGCGGCTACACCTTC.

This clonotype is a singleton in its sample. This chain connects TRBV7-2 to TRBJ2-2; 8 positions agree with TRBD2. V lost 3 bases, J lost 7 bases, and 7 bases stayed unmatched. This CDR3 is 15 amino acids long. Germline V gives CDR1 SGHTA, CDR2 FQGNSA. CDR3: CASSFTGGEHGELFF. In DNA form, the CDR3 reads TGTGCCAGCAGCTTCACGGGGGGGGAACACGGGGAGCTGTTTTTT.

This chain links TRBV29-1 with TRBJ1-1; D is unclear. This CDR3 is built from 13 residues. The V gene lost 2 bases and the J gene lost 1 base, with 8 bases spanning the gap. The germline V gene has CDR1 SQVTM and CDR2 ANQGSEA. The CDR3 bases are TGCAGCGTTGAATTGGGCTGGAACACTGAAGCTTTCTTT. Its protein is CSVELGWNTEAFF.

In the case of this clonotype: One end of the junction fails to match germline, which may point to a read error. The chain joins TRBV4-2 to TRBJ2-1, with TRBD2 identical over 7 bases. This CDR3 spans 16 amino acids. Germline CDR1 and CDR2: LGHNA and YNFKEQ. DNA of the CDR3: TGTGCCAGCAGCTCACCGGGACTAAGCTCCTACAATGAGCGGTTCTTC. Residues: CASSSPGLSSYNERFF.

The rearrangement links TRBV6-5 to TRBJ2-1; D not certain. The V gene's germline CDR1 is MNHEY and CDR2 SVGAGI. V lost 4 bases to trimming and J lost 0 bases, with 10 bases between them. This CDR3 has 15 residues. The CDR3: CASSSNHRSYNEQFF. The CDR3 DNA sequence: TGTGCCAGCAGTTCCAATCACCGCTCCTACAATGAGCAGTTCTTC.

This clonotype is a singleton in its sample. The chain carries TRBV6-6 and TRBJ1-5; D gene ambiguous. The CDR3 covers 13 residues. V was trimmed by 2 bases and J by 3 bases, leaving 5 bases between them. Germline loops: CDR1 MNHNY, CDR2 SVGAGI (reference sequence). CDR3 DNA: TGTGCCAGCAGTTACGTTACCAATCAGCCCCAGCATTTT. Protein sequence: CASSYVTNQPQHF.